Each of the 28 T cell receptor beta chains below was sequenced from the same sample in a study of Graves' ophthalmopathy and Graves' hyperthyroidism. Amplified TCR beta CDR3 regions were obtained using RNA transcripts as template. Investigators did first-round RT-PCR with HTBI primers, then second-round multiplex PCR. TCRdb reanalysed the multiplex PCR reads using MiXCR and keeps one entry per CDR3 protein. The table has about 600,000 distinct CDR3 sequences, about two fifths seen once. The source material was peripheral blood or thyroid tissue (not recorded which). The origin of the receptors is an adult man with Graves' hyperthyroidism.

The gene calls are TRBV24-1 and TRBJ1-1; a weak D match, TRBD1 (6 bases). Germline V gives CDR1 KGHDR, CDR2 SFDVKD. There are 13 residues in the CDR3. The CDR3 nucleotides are TGTGCTACCTACGATAACAGGGACACTGAAGCTTTCTTT. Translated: CATYDNRDTEAFF.

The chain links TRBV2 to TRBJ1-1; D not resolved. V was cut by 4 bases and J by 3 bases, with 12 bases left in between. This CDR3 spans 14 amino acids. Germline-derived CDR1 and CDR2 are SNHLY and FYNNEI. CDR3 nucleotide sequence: TGTGCCAGCAGTGGTTGGGAAGGGCACACTGAAGCTTTCTTT. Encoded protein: CASSGWEGHTEAFF.

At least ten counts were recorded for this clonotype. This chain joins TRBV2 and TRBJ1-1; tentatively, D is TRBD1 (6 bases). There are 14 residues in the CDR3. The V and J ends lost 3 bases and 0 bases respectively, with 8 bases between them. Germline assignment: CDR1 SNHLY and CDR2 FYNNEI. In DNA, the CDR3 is TGTGCCAGCAGTGAGTCAGGGGTGAACACTGAAGCTTTCTTT. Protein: CASSESGVNTEAFF.

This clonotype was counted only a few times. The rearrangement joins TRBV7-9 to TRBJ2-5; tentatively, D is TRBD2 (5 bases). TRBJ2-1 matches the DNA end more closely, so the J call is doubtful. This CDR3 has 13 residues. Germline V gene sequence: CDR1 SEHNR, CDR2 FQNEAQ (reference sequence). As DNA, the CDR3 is TGTGCCAGCAGCTTCGCTAGCATGAATGAGCAGTTCTTC. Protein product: CASSFASMNEQFF.

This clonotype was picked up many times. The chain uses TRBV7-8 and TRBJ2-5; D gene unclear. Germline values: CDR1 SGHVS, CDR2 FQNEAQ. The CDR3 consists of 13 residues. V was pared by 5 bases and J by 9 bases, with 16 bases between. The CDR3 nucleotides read TGTGCCAGCAGCCTCGAACTTGGGCAGGCCCAGTACTTC. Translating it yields CASSLELGQAQYF.

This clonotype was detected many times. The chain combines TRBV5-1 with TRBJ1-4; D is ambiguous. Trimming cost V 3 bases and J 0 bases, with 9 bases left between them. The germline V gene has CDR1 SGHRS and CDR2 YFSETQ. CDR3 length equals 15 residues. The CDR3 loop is CASSWSKATNEKLFF. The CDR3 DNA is TGCGCCAGCAGCTGGTCGAAGGCAACTAATGAAAAACTGTTTTTT.

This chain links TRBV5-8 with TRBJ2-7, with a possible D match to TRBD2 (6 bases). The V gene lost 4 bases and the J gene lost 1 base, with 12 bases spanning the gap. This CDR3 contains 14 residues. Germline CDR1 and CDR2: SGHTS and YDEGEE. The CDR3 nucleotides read TGTGCCAGCAGCCCGGGACTTTATTCCTACGAGCAGTACTTC. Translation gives CASSPGLYSYEQYF.

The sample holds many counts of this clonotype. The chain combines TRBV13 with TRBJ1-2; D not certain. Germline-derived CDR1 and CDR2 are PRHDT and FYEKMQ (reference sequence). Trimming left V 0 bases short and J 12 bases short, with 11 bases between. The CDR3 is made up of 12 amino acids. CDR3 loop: CASSLGPKVHTF. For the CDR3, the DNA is TGTGCCAGCAGCTTAGGCCCAAAGGTTCACACCTTC.

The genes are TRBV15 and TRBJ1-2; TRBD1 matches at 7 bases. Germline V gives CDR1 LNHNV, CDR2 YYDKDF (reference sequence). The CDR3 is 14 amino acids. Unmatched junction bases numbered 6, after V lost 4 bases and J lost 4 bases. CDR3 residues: CATSNIRGGYGYTF. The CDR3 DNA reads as TGTGCCACCAGCAATATCAGGGGGGGCTATGGCTACACCTTC.

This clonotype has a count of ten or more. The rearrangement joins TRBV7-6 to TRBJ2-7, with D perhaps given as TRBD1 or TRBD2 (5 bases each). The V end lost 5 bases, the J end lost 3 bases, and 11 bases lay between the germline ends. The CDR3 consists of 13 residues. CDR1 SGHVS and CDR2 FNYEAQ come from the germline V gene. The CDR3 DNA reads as TGTGCCAGCAGCGTCCGGGACGGCTACGAGCAGTACTTC. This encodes CASSVRDGYEQYF.

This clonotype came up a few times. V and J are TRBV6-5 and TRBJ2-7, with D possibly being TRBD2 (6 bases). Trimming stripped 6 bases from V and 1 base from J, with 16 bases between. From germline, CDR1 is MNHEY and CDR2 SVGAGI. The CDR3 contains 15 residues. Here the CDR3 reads CASSQGGVRSYEQYF. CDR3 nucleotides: TGTGCCAGCAGCCAAGGCGGGGTCCGGTCCTACGAGCAGTACTTC.

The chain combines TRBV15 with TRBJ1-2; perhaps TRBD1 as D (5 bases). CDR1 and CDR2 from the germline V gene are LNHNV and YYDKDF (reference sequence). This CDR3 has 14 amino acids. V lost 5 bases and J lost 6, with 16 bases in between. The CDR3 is CATSPEGRKDGYTF. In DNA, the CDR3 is TGTGCCACCAGCCCGGAGGGACGGAAAGATGGCTACACCTTC. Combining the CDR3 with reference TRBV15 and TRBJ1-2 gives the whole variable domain DAMVIQNPRYQVTQFGKPVTLSCSQTLNHNVMYWYQQKSSQAPKLLFHYYDKDFNNEADTPDNFQSRRPNTSFCFLDIRSPGLGDTAMYLCATSPEGRKDGYTFGSGTRLTVV.

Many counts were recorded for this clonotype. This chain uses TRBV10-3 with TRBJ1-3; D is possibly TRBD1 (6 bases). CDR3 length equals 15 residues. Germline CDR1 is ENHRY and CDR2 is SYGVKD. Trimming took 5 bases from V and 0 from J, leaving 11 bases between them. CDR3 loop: CAISFGGGSGNTIYF. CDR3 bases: TGTGCCATCAGTTTCGGGGGCGGCTCTGGAAACACCATATATTTT.

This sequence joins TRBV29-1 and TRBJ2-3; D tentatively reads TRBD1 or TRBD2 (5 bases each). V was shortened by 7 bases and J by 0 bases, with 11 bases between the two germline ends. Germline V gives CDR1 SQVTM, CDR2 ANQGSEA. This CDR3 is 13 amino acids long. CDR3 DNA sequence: TGCAGCGGACAGTGGAGGAGCACAGATACGCAGTATTTT. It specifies CSGQWRSTDTQYF.

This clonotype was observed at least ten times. Written as DNA, the CDR3 is TGTGCCAGTAGTATCGGCAGTCAAGAGACCCAGTACTTC. The encoded protein is CASSIGSQETQYF. This chain connects TRBV19 to TRBJ2-5; D gene ambiguous. V shed 3 bases and J shed 2 bases, with 7 bases lying between them. This CDR3 is built from 13 residues. Germline V gene sequence: CDR1 LNHDA, CDR2 SQIVND (reference sequence).

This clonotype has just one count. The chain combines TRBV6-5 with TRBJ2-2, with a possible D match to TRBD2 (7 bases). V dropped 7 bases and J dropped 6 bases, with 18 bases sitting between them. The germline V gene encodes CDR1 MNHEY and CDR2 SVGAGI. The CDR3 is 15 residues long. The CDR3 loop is CASTSVGGLSGELFF. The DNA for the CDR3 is TGTGCCAGCACTTCCGTCGGGGGGCTCTCCGGGGAGCTGTTTTTT.

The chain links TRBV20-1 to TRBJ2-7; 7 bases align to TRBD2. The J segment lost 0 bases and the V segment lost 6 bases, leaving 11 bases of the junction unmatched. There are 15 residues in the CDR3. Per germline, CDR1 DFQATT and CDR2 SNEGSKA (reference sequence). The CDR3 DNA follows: TGCAGTGCCCGACGGGCTAGCGGTCACTCCTACGAGCAGTACTTC. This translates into CSARRASGHSYEQYF.

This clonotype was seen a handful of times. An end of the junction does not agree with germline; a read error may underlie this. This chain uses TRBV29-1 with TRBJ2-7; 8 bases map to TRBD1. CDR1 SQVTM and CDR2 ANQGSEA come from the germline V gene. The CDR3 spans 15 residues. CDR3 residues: CGVEGQDRVPYEQYF. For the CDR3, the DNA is TGCGGCGTTGAAGGCCAGGACAGGGTTCCCTACGAGCAGTACTTC.

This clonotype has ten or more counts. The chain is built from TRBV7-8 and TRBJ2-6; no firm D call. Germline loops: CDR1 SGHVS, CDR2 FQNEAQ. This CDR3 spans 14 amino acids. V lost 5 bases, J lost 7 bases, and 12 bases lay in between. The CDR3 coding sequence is TGTGCCAGCAGCACCCGGGCATTAGCCAACGTCCTGACTTTC. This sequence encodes CASSTRALANVLTF.

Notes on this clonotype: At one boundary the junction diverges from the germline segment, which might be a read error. This CDR3 is CASSFRQASLYNEQFF. CDR3 DNA: TGCGCCAGCAGCTTTCGCCAGGCCAGCCTCTACAATGAGCAGTTCTTC. V is TRBV7-2 and J is TRBJ2-7; unclear D gene. Matching the DNA end better, TRBJ2-1 makes the J call doubtful. This CDR3 comprises 16 residues. Germline V CDR1 and CDR2: SGHTA, FQGNSA.

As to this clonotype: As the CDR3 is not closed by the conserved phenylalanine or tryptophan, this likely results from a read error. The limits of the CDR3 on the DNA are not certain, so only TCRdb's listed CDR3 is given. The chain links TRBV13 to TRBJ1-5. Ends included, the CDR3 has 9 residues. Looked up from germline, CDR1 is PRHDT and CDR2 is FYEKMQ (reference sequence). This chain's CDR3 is CASSLGRQV.

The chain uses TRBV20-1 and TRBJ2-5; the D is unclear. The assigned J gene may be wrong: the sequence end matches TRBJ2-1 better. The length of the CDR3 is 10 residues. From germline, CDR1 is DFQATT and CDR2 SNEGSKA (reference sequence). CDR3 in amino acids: CSADYNEQFF. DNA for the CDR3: TGCAGTGCGGACTACAATGAGCAGTTCTTC.

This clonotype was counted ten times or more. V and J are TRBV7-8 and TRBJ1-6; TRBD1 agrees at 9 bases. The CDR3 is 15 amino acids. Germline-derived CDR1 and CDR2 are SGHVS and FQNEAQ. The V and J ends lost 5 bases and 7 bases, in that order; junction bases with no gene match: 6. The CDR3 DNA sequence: TGTGCCAGCAGCCGGTGGACAGGGGTAAATTCACCCCTCCACTTT. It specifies CASSRWTGVNSPLHF.

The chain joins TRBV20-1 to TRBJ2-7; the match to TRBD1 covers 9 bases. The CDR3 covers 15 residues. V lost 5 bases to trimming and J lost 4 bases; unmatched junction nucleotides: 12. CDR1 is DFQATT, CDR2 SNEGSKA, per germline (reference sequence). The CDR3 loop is CSAGWDRAHLYEQYF. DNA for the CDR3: TGCAGTGCTGGGTGGGACAGGGCCCACCTTTACGAGCAGTACTTC.

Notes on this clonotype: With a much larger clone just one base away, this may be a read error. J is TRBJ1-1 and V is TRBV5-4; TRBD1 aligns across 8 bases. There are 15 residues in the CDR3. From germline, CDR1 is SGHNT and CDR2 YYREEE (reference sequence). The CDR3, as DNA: TGTGCCAACAGCCCCGGACAGGGACGGTCGACTGAAGCTTTCTTT. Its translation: CANSPGQGRSTEAFF.

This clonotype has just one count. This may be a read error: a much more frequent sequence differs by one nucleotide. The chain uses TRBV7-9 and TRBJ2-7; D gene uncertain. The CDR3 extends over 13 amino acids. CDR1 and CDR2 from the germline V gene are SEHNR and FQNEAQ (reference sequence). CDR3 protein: CASSPLSSYGQYF. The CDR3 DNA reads TGCGCCAGCAGCCCTCTCTCCTCCTACGGGCAGTACTTC.

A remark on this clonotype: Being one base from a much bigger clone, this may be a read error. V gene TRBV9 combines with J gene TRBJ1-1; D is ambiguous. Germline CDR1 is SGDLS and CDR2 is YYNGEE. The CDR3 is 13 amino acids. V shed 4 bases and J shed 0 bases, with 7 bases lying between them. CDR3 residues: CASSPMMNTEAFF. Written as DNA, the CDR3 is TGTGCCAGCAGCCCCATGATGAACACTGAAGCTTTCTTT.

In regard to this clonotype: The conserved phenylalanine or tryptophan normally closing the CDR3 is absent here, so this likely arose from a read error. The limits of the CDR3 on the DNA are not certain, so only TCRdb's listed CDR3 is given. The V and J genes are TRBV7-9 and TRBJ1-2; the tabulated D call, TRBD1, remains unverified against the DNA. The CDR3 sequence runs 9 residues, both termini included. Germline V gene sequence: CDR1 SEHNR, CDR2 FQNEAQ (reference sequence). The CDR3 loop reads CASSLGQSS.